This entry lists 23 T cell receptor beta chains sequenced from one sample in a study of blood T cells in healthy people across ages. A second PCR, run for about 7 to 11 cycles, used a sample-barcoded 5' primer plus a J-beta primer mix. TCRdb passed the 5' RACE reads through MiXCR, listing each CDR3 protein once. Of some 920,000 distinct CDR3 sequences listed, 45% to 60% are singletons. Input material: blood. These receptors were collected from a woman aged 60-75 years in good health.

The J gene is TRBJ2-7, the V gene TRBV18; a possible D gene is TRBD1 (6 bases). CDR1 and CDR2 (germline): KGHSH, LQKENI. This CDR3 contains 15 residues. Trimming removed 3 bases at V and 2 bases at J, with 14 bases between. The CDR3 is CASSPARGQTYEQYF. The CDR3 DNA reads TGTGCCAGCTCACCTGCGAGAGGACAGACCTACGAGCAGTACTTC.

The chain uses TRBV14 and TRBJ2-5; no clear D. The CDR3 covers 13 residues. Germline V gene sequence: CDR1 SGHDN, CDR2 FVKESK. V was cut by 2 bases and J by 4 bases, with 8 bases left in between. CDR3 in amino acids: CASSQRGVETQYF. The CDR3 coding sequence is TGTGCCAGCAGCCAAAGAGGAGTAGAGACCCAGTACTTC. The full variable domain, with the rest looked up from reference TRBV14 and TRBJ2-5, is EAGVTQFPSHSVIEKGQTVTLRCDPISGHDNLYWYRRVMGKEIKFLLHFVKESKQDESGMPNNRFLAERTGGTYSTLKVQPAELEDSGVYFCASSQRGVETQYFGPGTRLLVL.

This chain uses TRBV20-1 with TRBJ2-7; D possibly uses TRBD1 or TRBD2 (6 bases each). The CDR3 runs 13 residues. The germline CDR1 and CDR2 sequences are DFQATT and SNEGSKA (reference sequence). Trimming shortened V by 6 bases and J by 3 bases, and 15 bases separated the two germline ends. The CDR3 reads CSADGGWGYEQYF. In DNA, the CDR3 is TGCAGTGCAGACGGGGGCTGGGGCTACGAGCAGTACTTC.

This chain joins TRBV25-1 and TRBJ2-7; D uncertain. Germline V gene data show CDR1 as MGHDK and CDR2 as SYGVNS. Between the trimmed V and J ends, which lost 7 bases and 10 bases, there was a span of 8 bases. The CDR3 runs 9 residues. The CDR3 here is CASISPQYF. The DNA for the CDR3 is TGTGCCAGCATCAGCCCCCAGTACTTC.

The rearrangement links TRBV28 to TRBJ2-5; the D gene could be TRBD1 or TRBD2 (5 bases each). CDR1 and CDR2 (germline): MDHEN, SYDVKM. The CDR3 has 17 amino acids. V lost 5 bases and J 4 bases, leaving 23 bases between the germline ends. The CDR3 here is CASSAMRKTGRGETQYF. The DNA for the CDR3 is TGTGCCAGCAGTGCCATGAGAAAAACAGGTCGGGGAGAGACCCAGTACTTC.

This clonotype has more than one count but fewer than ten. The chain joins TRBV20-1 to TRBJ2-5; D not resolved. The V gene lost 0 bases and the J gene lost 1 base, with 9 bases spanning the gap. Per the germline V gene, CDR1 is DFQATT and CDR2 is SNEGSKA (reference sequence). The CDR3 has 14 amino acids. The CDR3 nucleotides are TGCAGTGCTAGAGAAGCTCTCTCCCAAGAGACCCAGTACTTC. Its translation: CSAREALSQETQYF.

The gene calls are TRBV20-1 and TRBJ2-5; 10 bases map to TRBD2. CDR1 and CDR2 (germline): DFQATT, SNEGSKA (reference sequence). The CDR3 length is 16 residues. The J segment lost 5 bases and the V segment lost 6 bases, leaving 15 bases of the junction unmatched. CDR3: CSAEPHFSGRRETQYF. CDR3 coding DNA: TGCAGTGCGGAGCCCCACTTTAGCGGGAGGAGGGAGACCCAGTACTTC.

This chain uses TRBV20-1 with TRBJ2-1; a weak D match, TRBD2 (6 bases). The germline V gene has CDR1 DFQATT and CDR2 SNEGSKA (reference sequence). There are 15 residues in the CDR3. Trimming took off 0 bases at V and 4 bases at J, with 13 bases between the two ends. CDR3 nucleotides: TGCAGTGCTAGAGATCGGGACTGGCGGTACAATGAGCAGTTCTTC. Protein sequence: CSARDRDWRYNEQFF.

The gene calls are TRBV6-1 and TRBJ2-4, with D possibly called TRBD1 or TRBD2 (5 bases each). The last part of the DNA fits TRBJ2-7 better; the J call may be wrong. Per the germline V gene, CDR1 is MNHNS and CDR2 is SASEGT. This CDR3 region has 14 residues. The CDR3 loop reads CASSEAEGWNEQYF. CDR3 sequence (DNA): TGTGCCAGCAGTGAAGCTGAGGGGTGGAACGAGCAGTACTTC.

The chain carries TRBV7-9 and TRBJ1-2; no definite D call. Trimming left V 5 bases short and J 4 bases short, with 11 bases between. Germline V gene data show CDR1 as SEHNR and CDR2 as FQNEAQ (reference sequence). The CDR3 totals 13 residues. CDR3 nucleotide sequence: TGTGCCAGCAGCAATCAAATGACCTATGGCTACACCTTC. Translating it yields CASSNQMTYGYTF. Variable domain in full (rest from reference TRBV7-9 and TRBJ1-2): DTGVSQNPRHKITKRGQNVTFRCDPISEHNRLYWYRQTLGQGPEFLTYFQNEAQLEKSRLLSDRFSAERPKGSFSTLEIQRTEQGDSAMYLCASSNQMTYGYTFGSGTRLTVV.

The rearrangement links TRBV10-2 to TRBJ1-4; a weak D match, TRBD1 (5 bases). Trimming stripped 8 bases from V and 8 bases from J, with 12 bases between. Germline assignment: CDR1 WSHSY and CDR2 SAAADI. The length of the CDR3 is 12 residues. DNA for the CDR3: TGCGCCAGCGGGGGTCTCCGCGAAAAACTGTTTTTT. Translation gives CASGGLREKLFF.

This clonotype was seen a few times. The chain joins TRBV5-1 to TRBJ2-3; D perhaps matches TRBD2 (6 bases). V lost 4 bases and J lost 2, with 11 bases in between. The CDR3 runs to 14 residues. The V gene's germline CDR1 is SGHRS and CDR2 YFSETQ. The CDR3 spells CASSAGGYTDTQYF. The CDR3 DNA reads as TGCGCCAGCAGCGCTGGGGGGTACACAGATACGCAGTATTTT.

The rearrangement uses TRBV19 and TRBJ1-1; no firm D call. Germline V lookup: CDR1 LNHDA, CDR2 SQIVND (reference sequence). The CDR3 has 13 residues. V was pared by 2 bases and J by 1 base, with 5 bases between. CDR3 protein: CASSIPENTEAFF. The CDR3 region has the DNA TGTGCCAGTAGTATACCTGAGAACACTGAAGCTTTCTTT.

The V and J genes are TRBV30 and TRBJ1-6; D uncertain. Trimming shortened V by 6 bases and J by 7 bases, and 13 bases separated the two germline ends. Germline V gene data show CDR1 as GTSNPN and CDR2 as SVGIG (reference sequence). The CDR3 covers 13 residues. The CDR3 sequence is CACQPPANSPLHF. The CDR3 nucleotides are TGTGCCTGCCAACCTCCGGCGAATTCACCCCTCCACTTT.

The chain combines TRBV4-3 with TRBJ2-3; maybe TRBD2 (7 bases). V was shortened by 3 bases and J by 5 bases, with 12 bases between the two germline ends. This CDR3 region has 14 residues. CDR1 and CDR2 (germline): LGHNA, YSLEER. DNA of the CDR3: TGCGCCAGCAGCCAGAGGGAGGGGGGAGATACGCAGTATTTT. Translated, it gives CASSQREGGDTQYF.

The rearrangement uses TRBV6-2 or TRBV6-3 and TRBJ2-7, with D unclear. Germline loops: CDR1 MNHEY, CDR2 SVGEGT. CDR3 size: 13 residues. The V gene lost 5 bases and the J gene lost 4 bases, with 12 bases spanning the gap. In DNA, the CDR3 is TGTGCCAGCAGTGACGGTATGGGTTACGAGCAGTACTTC. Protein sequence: CASSDGMGYEQYF.

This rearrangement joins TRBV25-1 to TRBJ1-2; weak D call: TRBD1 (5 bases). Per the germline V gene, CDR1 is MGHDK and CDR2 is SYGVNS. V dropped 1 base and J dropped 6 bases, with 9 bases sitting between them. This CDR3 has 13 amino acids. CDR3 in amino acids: CASSESGRDGYTF. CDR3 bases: TGTGCCAGCAGTGAATCGGGCAGGGATGGCTACACCTTC.

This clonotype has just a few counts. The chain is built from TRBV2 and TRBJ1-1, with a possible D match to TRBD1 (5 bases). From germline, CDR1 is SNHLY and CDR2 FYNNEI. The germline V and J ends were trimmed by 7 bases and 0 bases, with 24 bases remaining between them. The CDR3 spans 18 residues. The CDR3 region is CASMGLSRRPRMNTEAFF. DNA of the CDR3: TGTGCCAGCATGGGACTTTCGCGACGGCCCCGGATGAACACTGAAGCTTTCTTT.

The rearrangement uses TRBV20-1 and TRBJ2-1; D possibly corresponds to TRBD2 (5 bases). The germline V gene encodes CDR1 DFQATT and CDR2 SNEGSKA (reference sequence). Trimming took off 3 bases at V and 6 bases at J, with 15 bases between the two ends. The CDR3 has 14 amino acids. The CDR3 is CSASGGSLANEQFF. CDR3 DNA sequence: TGCAGTGCTAGTGGTGGGAGTTTGGCCAATGAGCAGTTCTTC.

This CDR3 reads CASSLYNRNQPQHF. Here the CDR3 DNA reads TGTGCCAGCAGTTTATACAATCGCAATCAGCCCCAGCATTTT. This sequence joins TRBV12-3 or TRBV12-4 and TRBJ1-5; no firm D call. The V end was cut by 2 bases, the J end by 2 bases, with 7 bases between. The CDR3 is made up of 14 amino acids.

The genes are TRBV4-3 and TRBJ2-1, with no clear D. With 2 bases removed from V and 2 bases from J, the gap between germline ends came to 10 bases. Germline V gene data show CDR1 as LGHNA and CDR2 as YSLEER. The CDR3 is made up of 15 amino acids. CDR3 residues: CASSQRVGPYNEQFF. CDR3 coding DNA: TGCGCCAGCAGCCAAAGAGTGGGCCCCTACAATGAGCAGTTCTTC.

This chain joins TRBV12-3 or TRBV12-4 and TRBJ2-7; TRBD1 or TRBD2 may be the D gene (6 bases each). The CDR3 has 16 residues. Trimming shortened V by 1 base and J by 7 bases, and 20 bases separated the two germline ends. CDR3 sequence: CASSLGRGLARGEQYF. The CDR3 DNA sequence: TGTGCCAGCAGTTTAGGGCGAGGTCTAGCGAGGGGGGAGCAGTACTTC.

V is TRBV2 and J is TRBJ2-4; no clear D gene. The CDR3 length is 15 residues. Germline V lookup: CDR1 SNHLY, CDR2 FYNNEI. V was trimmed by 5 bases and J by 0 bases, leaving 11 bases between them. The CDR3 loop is CASSPTYLAKNIQYF. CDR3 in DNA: TGTGCCAGCAGTCCAACCTACTTAGCCAAAAACATTCAGTACTTC. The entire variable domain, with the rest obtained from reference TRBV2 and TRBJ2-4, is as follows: EPEVTQTPSHQVTQMGQEVILRCVPISNHLYFYWYRQILGQKVEFLVSFYNNEISEKSEIFDDQFSVERPDGSNFTLKIRSTKLEDSAMYFCASSPTYLAKNIQYFGAGTRLSVL.